This T cell receptor beta chain appears in the sequencing data of a study of blood T cell repertoires in COVID-19 (dated by TCRdb to about 2020). Some background on the complete study: Samples from collaborators originated in the United States, Italy and Spain and spanned both the acute and convalescent phases of COVID-19. Where HLA class I and class II types were available, the types were taken from metadata supplied by the sample provider, not from assay-based typing. Sample metadata almost always included a de-identified subject ID, COVID-19 status, age in years and sex. Samples came from the ongoing ImmuneRACE study (first 160 participants) plus 1,254 subjects from 6 global collaborators. The repertoires were released in a freely available public database meant as a resource for research on the immune response to SARS-CoV-2. Deeply sampled blood TCRbeta repertoires from subjects exposed to, actively infected with, or recovered from COVID-19 were included in the dataset. The prospective study material was composed of cDNA or gDNA derived from T cells, B-cell-depleted T cells, or PBMCs.

The collaborating institutions used their own protocols to collect whole blood in K2EDTA tubes. For TCRbeta analysis, collaborator samples were shipped as frozen whole blood, as isolated PBMCs, or as DNA extracted from either sample type. TCRbeta CDR3 regions were amplified from genomic DNA by means of the immunoSEQ Assay, a bias-controlled multiplex PCR. Concerning the study's data processing: Within the assay, amplification of reference gene primers was used to estimate how many nucleated cells each sample contained. To quantify the absolute abundance of each unique TCRbeta CDR3 rearrangement, sequence reads were collapsed and filtered. For each sample, productive Simpson clonality was calculated as the square root of Simpson's diversity index over productive rearrangements. This immuneACCESS table, as held by TCRdb, lists in-frame sequences with V and J called but not all clones. Of the missing ones, under half trace to an unresolved V gene in checked studies; the others have no known cause. The V and J calls and clone size were taken over from that table, and D and trimming were inferred from the DNA. This sample is represented by hundreds of thousands of clones; about 79% of them were singletons. More than 9.5% of the sample goes to the ten largest clones.

Note on this clone: The clone's antigen remains unknown. Nothing much larger sits one base from this clone, and base qualities are not available.

Results and caveats for the whole study, not just this receptor: The amount of clinical and demographic metadata varied by source and participant and was provided uncurated.

For CDR1 and CDR2, the germline V gene (reference sequence) lists LNHDA and SQIVND. The cysteine opens and the phenylalanine closes a CDR3 of 15 amino acids. Left in the record is the CDR3 DNA by itself, 45 bases read in frame from the first base. Deletion took 1 base off V and 4 bases off J, with a span of 12 bases between the germline ends. This receptor was obtained from an elderly woman with acute or convalescent COVID-19. This sequence uses TRBV19 and TRBJ2-3; the D gene is possibly TRBD2, with 7 bases matching. Input material: peripheral blood. The sequenced DNA: TGTGCCAGTAGTATAGGGGGGGGCAGGGCAGATACGCAGTATTTT. This encodes CASSIGGGRADTQYF.